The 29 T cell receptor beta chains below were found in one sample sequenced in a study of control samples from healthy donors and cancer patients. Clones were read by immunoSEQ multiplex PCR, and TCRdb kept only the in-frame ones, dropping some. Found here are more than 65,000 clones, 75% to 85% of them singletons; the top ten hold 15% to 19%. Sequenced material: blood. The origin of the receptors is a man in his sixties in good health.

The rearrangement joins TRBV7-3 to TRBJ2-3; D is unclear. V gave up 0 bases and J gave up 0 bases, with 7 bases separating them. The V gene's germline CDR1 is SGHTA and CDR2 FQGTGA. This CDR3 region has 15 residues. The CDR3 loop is CASSLTGLSTDTQYF. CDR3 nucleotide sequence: TGTGCCAGCAGCTTAACGGGCCTTAGCACAGATACGCAGTATTTT.

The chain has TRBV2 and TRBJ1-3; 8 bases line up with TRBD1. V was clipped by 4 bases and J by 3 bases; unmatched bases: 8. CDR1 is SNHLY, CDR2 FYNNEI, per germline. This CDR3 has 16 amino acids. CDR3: CASSVTPTGVGNTIYF. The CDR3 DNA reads TGTGCCAGCAGTGTTACTCCGACAGGGGTTGGAAACACCATATATTTT. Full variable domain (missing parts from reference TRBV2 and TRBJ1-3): EPEVTQTPSHQVTQMGQEVILRCVPISNHLYFYWYRQILGQKVEFLVSFYNNEISEKSEIFDDQFSVERPDGSNFTLKIRSTKLEDSAMYFCASSVTPTGVGNTIYFGEGSWLTVV.

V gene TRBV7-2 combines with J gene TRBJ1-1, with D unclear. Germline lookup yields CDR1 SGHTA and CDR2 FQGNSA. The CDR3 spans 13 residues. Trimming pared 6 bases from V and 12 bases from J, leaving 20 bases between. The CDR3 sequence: CASSLERGYSPFF. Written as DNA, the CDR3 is TGTGCCAGCAGTCTGGAGCGGGGTTATAGTCCTTTCTTT. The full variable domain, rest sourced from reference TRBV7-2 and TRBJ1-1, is GAGVSQSPSNKVTEKGKDVELRCDPISGHTALYWYRQSLGQGLEFLIYFQGNSAPDKSGLPSDRFSAERTGGSVSTLTIQRTQQEDSAVYLCASSLERGYSPFFGQGTRLTVV.

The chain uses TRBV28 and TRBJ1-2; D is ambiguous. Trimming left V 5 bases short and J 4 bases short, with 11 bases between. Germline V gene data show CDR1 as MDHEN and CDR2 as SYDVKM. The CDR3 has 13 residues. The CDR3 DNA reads TGTGCCAGCAGTCCGTTGGCAGGCTATGGCTACACCTTC. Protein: CASSPLAGYGYTF.

Here the CDR3 reads CASSSAGPGANVLTF. The CDR3, as DNA: TGTGCCAGCAGCTCCGCAGGGCCCGGGGCCAACGTCCTGACTTTC. This chain joins TRBV9 and TRBJ2-6, with D possibly being TRBD1 (5 bases). V shed 4 bases and J shed 4 bases, with 12 bases lying between them. This CDR3 has 15 residues. In germline, CDR1 is SGDLS, CDR2 YYNGEE.

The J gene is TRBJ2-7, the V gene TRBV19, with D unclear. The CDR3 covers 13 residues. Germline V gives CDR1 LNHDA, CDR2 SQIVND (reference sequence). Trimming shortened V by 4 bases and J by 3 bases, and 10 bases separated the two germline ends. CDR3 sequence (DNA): TGTGCCAGTAGTAGGGCGGCAGACTACGAGCAGTACTTC. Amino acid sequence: CASSRAADYEQYF.

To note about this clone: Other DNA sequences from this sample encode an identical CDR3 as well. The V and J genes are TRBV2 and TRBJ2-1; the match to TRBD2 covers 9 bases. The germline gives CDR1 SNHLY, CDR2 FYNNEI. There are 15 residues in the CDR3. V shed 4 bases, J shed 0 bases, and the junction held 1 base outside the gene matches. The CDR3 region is CASSVSGSSYNEQFF. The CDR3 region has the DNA TGTGCCAGCAGTGTTAGCGGGAGCTCCTACAATGAGCAGTTCTTC.

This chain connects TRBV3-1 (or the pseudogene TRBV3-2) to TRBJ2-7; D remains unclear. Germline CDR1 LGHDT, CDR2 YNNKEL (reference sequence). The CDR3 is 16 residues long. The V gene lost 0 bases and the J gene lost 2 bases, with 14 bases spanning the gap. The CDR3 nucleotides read TGTGCCAGCAGCCAAGATATCGCGACCGAGACCTACGAGCAGTACTTC. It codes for CASSQDIATETYEQYF.

The DNA of the CDR3 is TGTGCCAGCAGTTTTCTGGCGGGATTCGAGACCCAGTACTTC. It translates to CASSFLAGFETQYF. The chain employs TRBV27 and TRBJ2-5; tentatively, D is TRBD2 (6 bases). Germline CDR1 is MNHEY and CDR2 is SMNVEV (reference sequence). This CDR3 region has 14 residues. V was trimmed by 3 bases and J by 5 bases, leaving 13 bases between them.

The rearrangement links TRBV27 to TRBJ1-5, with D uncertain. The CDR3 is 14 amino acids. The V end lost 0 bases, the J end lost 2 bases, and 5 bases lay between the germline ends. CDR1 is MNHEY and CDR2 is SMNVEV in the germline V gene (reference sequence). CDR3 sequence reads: CASSLSPGNQPQHF. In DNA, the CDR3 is TGTGCCAGCAGTTTATCCCCAGGCAATCAGCCCCAGCATTTT.

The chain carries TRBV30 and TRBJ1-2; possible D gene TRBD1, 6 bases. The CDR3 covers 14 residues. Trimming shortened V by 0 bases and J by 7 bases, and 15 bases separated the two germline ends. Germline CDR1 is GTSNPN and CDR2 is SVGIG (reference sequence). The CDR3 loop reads CAWSVPGGGFGYTF. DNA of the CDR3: TGTGCCTGGAGTGTACCCGGGGGCGGATTTGGCTACACCTTC.

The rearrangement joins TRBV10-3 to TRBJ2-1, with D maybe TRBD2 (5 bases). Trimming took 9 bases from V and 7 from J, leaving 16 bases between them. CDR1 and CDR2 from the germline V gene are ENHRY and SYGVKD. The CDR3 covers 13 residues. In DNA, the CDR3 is TGTGCCATGGCGCGGACTGGAGATAATGAGCAGTTCTTC. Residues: CAMARTGDNEQFF.

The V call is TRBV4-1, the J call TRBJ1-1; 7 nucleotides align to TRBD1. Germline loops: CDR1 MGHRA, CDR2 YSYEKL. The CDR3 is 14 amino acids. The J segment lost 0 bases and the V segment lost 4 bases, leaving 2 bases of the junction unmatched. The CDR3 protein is CASSLGQVNTEAFF. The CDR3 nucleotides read TGCGCCAGCAGCCTAGGACAGGTGAACACTGAAGCTTTCTTT.

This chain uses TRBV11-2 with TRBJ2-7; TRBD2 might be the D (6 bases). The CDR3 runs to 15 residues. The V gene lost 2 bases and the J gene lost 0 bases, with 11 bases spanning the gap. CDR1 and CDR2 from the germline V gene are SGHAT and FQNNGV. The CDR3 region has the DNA TGTGCCAGCAGCTTAAGCGGGCCTAGCTCCTACGAGCAGTACTTC. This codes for CASSLSGPSSYEQYF.

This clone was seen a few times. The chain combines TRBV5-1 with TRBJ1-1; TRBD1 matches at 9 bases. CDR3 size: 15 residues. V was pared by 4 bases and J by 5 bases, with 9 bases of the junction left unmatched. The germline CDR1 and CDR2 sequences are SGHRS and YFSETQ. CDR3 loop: CASSEGQGRSTEAFF. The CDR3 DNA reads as TGCGCCAGCAGCGAAGGACAGGGGAGAAGTACTGAAGCTTTCTTT.

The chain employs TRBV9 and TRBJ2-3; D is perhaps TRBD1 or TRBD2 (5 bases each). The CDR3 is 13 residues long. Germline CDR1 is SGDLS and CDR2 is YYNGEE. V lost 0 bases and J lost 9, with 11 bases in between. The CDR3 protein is CASSVGGDGTQYF. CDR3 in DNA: TGTGCCAGCAGCGTAGGAGGGGACGGGACGCAGTATTTT.

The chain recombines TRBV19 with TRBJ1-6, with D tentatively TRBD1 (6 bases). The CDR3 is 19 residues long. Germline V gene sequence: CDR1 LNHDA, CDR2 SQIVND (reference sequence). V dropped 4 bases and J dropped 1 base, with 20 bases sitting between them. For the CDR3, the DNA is TGTGCCAGTAGTAAACGGTTAAGGGGGAAAAAATCCTATAATTCACCCCTCCACTTT. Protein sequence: CASSKRLRGKKSYNSPLHF.

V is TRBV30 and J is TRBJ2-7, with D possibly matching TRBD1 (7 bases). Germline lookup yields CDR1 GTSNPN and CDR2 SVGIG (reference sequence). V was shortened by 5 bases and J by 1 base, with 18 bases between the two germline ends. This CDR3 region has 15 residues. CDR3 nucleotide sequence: TGTGCCTGGGGGGGACAGTCCCGGGGGTCCTACGAGCAGTACTTC. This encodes CAWGGQSRGSYEQYF.

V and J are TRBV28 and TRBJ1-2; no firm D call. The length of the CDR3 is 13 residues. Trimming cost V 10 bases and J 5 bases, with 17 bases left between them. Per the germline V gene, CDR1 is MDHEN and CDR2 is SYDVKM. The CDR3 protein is CANRTRRAYGYTF. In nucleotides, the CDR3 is TGTGCCAACAGAACTCGGAGGGCATATGGCTACACCTTC.

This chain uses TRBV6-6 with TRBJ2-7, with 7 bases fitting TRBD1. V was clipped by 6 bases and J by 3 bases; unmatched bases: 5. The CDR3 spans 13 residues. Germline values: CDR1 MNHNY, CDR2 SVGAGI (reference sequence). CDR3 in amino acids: CASRTGLDYEQYF. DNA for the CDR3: TGTGCCAGCAGGACAGGGCTCGACTACGAGCAGTACTTC.

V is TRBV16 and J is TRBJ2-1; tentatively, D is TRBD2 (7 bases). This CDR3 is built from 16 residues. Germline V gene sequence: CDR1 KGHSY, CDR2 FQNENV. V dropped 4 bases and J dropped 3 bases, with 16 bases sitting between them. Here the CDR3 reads CASSPYGGLNYNEQFF. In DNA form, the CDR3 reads TGTGCCAGCAGCCCCTACGGGGGGCTGAACTACAATGAGCAGTTCTTC.

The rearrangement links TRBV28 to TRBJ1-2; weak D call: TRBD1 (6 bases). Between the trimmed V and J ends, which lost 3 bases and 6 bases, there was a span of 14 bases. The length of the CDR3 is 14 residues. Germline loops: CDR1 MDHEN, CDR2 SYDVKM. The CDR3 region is CASSLTLQGNGYTF. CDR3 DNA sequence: TGTGCCAGCAGTTTGACGTTACAGGGTAATGGCTACACCTTC.

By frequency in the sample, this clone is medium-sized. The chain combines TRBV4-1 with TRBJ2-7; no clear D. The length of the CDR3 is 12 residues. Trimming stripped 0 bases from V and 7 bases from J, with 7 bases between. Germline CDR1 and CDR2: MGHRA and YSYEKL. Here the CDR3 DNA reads TGCGCCAGCAGCCAAGATTCGAGAGAGCAGTACTTC. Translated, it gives CASSQDSREQYF.

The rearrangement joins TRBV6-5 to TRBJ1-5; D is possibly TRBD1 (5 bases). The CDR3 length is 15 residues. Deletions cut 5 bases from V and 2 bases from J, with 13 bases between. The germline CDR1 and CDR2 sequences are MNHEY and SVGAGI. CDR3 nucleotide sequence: TGTGCCAGCAGTCCTCAGGGTAGTCGCAATCAGCCCCAGCATTTT. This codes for CASSPQGSRNQPQHF.

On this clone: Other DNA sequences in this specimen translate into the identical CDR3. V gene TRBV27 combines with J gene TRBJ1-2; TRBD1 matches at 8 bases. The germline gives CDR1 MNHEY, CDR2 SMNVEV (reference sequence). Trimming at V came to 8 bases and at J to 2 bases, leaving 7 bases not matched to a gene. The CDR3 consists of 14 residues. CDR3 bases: TGTGCCAGCGGGAGACAGGGGATAAACTATGGCTACACCTTC. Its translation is CASGRQGINYGYTF.

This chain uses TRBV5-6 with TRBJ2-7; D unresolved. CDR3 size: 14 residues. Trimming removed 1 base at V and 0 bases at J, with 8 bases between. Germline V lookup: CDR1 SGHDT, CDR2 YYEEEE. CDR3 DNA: TGTGCCAGCAGCTTGCAACAGCTCTCCTACGAGCAGTACTTC. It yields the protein CASSLQQLSYEQYF.

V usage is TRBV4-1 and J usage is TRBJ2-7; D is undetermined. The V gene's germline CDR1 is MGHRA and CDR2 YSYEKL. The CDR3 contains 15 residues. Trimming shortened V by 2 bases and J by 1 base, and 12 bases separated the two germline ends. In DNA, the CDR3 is TGCGCCAGCAGCCAAAGAGTAGGCAGTTCCTACGAGCAGTACTTC. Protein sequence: CASSQRVGSSYEQYF.

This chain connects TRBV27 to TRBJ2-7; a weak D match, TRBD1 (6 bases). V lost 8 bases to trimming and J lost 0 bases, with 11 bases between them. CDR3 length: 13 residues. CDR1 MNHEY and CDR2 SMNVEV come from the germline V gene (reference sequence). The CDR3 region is CASGAGASYEQYF. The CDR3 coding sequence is TGTGCCAGCGGGGCAGGGGCCTCCTACGAGCAGTACTTC.

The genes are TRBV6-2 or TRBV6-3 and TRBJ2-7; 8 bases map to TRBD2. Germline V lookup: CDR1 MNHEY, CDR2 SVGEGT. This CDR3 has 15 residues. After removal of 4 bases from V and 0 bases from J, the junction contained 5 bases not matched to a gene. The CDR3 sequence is CASSSPGTSSYEQYF. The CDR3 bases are TGTGCCAGCAGTTCCCCGGGGACTAGCTCCTACGAGCAGTACTTC.